Described below is a single T cell receptor (beta chain) sequence and its context. The antigen remains unidentified. These data come from a study of tumor-infiltrating lymphocytes in localized non-small cell lung cancer. The CDR3 loop spans 15 amino acids. CDR1 and CDR2 from the germline V gene are LNHDA and SQIVND (reference sequence). The ends were cut back, 1 base at V and 5 bases at J, with 12 bases in the middle. Some clones are missing from TCRdb's copy, which holds only in-frame ones; the method was immunoSEQ multiplex PCR. The table shows under 8,000 clones, with around 77% occurring only once. Study observations and caveats: Tumors had more T cell infiltration than uninvolved lung, per TCRbeta sequencing and CD3 counts.

The TCR originated in a human donor with non-small cell lung cancer. This sequence joins TRBV19 and TRBJ1-5, with D possibly being TRBD1 (5 bases). Source material: lung tumor tissue. CDR3 protein: CASSIGGANDQPQHF. DNA for the CDR3: TGTGCCAGTAGTATAGGGGGCGCGAACGATCAGCCCCAGCATTTT.